This T cell receptor beta chain emerged from a study of T cells after yellow fever vaccination. Study background: Preparing low-cell-number fractions relied on SMART-Seq v4 Ultra Low Input.

This clonotype was seen a handful of times. Its antigen is still unknown. MiXCR, applied by TCRdb to the 5' RACE reads, yields one record per CDR3 protein. Of hundreds of thousands of distinct CDR3 sequences listed, about 13% are singletons. This CDR3 contains 13 residues. V was trimmed by 2 bases and J by 5 bases, leaving 9 bases between them. General observations from the study: The secondary T-cell response peaked on day 5, not day 15, but was weaker. Among primary-vaccination clones, most reappeared after the booster, at just under 98% for CD4 and approximately 88% for CD8. Bulk-population clonotypes that are abundant could appear as contaminants in FACS-sorted repertoires.

Sequencing was performed on PBMCs, taken on the day of the yellow fever booster vaccination. The chain recombines TRBV12-3 or TRBV12-4 with TRBJ1-1, with D tentatively TRBD1 (6 bases). This sequence originates from a man aged 25-45 years who received the YFV17D yellow fever vaccine. In DNA form, the CDR3 reads TGTGCCAGCAGTTTAATAGGGGGGACTGAAGCTTTCTTT. Residues: CASSLIGGTEAFF.